This TCR beta chain appears in the sequencing data of a study of tumor and adjacent non-tumor tissue in lung cancer. Overall study results and limits: Significantly higher TCR diversity was found in tumor than normal lung. In normal lung, the top 100 clones were significantly more dominant than in tumor.

RNA was extracted from bulk tissue without any cell sorting. To note about this clonotype: Its antigen is not known. This could be a read error, since a much larger clone is one nucleotide away.

The CDR3 covers 14 residues. The V end lost 10 bases, the J end lost 2 bases, and 15 bases lay between the germline ends. Germline V CDR1 and CDR2: SEHNR, FQNEAQ (reference sequence). A modified ARM-PCR protocol with three rounds of nested PCR amplified TCRbeta. TCRdb independently ran MiXCR on the multiplex PCR reads; one entry per CDR3 protein. The sample carries 100,000 to 120,000 distinct CDR3 sequences, over 70% recorded once. The chain joins TRBV7-9 to TRBJ1-3, with D perhaps TRBD1 (6 bases). Sample: lung tumor tissue. This sequence was found in a man between 65 and 85 years old with non-small cell lung cancer. The CDR3 region has the DNA TGTGCCAACATACCCGGGACACCTGGAAACACCATATATTTT. Its protein product is CANIPGTPGNTIYF. The full variable domain, completed using reference TRBV7-9 and TRBJ1-3, is DTGVSQNPRHKITKRGQNVTFRCDPISEHNRLYWYRQTLGQGPEFLTYFQNEAQLEKSRLLSDRFSAERPKGSFSTLEIQRTEQGDSAMYLCANIPGTPGNTIYFGEGSWLTVV.